The following is a T cell receptor (beta chain) sequence with its context. CDR3 length: 13 residues. Trimming took off 7 bases at V and 1 base at J, with 10 bases between the two ends. Germline loops: CDR1 MRHNA, CDR2 SNTAGT. This sample stems from a study of OX40 agonist ivuxolimab in advanced cancers. The method was immunoSEQ multiplex PCR; TCRdb's version includes in-frame clones alone and lacks a portion of them. Among roughly 33,000 clones listed, 65% to 85% were seen once. The receptor was derived from an adult with an advanced solid tumor such as melanoma, head and neck, liver or kidney cancer. This specimen consisted of CD4+ or CD8+ T cells sorted from blood, obtained in a trial of the OX40 agonist ivuxolimab. V and J are TRBV6-4 and TRBJ1-1; perhaps TRBD1 as D (5 bases). CDR3 nucleotide sequence: TGTGCCAGCAAGGGACCGACGAACACTGAAGCTTTCTTT. This sequence encodes CASKGPTNTEAFF.